A single sample is the source of the 9 T cell receptor beta chains below, sequenced in a study of T cell responses to AZD1222 COVID-19 vaccine. TCRdb's table, derived via immunoSEQ multiplex PCR, lists solely in-frame clones and lacks some. Of around 190,000 clones in the sample, approximately 94% were seen once. The source was peripheral blood, collected 28 days after the second AZD1222 dose. These receptor sequences come from an adult who received the AZD1222 COVID-19 vaccine.

The chain couples TRBV30 to TRBJ1-5, with D hard to call. The CDR3 runs to 14 residues. Germline CDR1 is GTSNPN and CDR2 is SVGIG (reference sequence). V lost 6 bases and J 1 base, leaving 13 bases between the germline ends. The CDR3 region has the DNA TGTGCCTGCGGAGCACTGAAAAGCAATCAGCCCCAGCATTTT. Its protein product is CACGALKSNQPQHF.

The chain is built from TRBV7-2 and TRBJ1-6; tentatively, D is TRBD1 (5 bases). Trimming shortened V by 1 base and J by 6 bases, and 10 bases separated the two germline ends. Germline V CDR1 and CDR2: SGHTA, FQGNSA. The CDR3 extends over 15 amino acids. The CDR3 region has the DNA TGTGCCAGCAGCTTAGGAGGGGCTACTAATTCACCCCTCCACTTT. Translated, it gives CASSLGGATNSPLHF. Combining the CDR3 with reference TRBV7-2 and TRBJ1-6 gives the whole variable domain GAGVSQSPSNKVTEKGKDVELRCDPISGHTALYWYRQSLGQGLEFLIYFQGNSAPDKSGLPSDRFSAERTGGSVSTLTIQRTQQEDSAVYLCASSLGGATNSPLHFGNGTRLTVT.

The chain's CDR3 is CASSYGHGSGDTQYF. Here the CDR3 DNA reads TGTGCCAGCAGTTACGGTCACGGATCGGGGGATACGCAGTATTTT. The chain combines TRBV6-6 with TRBJ2-3, with D perhaps TRBD2 (5 bases). The CDR3 has 15 residues. Germline V gene data show CDR1 as MNHNY and CDR2 as SVGAGI (reference sequence). The V and J ends lost 2 bases and 6 bases respectively, with 15 bases between them.

V gene TRBV7-6 combines with J gene TRBJ1-6; no definite D call. V lost 1 base and J 8 bases, leaving 6 bases between the germline ends. The CDR3 runs 13 residues. Germline V gene data show CDR1 as SGHVS and CDR2 as FNYEAQ. The DNA of the CDR3 is TGTGCCAGCAGCTTAGACGGCGATTCACCCCTCCACTTT. This sequence encodes CASSLDGDSPLHF.

V gene TRBV28 combines with J gene TRBJ1-5; D is uncertain. Trimming cost V 4 bases and J 8 bases, with 6 bases left between them. The V gene's germline CDR1 is MDHEN and CDR2 SYDVKM. The CDR3 runs 11 residues. In DNA, the CDR3 is TGTGCCAGCAGTTCTCAGAAGCCCCAGCATTTT. It translates to CASSSQKPQHF.

This chain joins TRBV4-1 and TRBJ1-2; possible D gene TRBD1, 6 bases. Deletions cut 2 bases from V and 0 bases from J, with 13 bases between. The CDR3 loop spans 16 amino acids. Germline assignment: CDR1 MGHRA and CDR2 YSYEKL. As DNA, the CDR3 is TGCGCCAGCAGCCAACTTCTCAGGGGAGCTAACTATGGCTACACCTTC. It codes for CASSQLLRGANYGYTF.

V and J are TRBV24-1 and TRBJ1-2; D unclear. The germline V gene has CDR1 KGHDR and CDR2 SFDVKD. CDR3 length equals 19 residues. The V and J ends lost 1 base and 0 bases respectively, with 20 bases between them. CDR3 amino acids: CATSDLGRPEGNANYGYTF. In DNA, the CDR3 is TGTGCCACCAGTGATTTAGGTCGGCCTGAAGGCAATGCTAACTATGGCTACACCTTC.

The chain links TRBV27 to TRBJ2-1, with D possibly matching TRBD2 (5 bases). Germline assignment: CDR1 MNHEY and CDR2 SMNVEV (reference sequence). V was cut by 5 bases and J by 0 bases, with 14 bases left in between. This CDR3 is built from 16 residues. The CDR3 region has the DNA TGTGCCAGCAGTCCCCGGACTGTTAGCTCCTACAATGAGCAGTTCTTC. It specifies CASSPRTVSSYNEQFF.

The genes are TRBV14 and TRBJ2-3; TRBD2 might be the D (6 bases). CDR1 and CDR2 (germline): SGHDN, FVKESK. This CDR3 contains 13 residues. V was trimmed by 2 bases and J by 11 bases, leaving 14 bases between them. The CDR3 nucleotides read TGTGCCAGCAGCCAACTGAGCAGGAGGGTGCAGTATTTT. Its translation is CASSQLSRRVQYF.